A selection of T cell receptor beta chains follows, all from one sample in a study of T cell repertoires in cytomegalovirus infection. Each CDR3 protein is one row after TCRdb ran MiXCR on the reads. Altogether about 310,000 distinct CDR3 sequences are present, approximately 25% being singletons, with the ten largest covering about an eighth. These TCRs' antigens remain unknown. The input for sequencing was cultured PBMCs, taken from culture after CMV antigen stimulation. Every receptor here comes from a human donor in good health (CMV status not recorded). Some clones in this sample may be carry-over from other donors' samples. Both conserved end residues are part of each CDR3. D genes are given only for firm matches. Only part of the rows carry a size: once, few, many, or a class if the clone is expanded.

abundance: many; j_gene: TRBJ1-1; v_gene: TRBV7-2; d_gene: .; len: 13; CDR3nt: TGTGCCAGCAGCCAATCGGGGAACACTGAAGCTTTCTTT; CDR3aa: CASSQSGNTEAFF
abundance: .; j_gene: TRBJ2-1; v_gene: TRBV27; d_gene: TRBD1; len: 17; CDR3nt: TGTGCCAGCAGTACCAACCAGGGGGCAGGCTCCTACAATGAGCAGTTCTTC; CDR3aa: CASSTNQGAGSYNEQFF
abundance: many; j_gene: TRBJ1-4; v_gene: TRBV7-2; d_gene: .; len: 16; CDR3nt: TGTGCCAGCAGCTCAGAATTGGACAGTCTTAATGAAAAACTGTTTTTT; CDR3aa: CASSSELDSLNEKLFF
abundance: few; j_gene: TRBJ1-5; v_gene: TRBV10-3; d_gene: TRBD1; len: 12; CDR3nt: TGTGCCATCAGCGGGGGACAGCAGCCCCAGCATTTT; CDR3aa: CAISGGQQPQHF
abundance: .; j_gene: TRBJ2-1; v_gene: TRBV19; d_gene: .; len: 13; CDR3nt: TGTGCCAGTAGTGAAGCGAACTCCAATGAGCAGTTCTTC; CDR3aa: CASSEANSNEQFF
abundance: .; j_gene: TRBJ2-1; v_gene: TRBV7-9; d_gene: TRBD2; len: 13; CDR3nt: TGTGCCGCGGGGGACGGCCTTCGGAATGAGCAGTTCTTC; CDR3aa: CAAGDGLRNEQFF
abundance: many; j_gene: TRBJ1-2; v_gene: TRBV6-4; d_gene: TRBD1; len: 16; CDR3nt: TGTGCCAGCAGTCGAAGCCCCGGACAGGGCCTCTATGGCTACACCTTC; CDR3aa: CASSRSPGQGLYGYTF
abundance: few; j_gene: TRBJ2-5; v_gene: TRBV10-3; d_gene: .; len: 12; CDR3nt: TGTGCCACCTCCGGGACCCCGGAGACCCAGTACTTC; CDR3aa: CATSGTPETQYF
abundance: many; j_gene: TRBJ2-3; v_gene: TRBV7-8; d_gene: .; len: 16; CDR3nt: TGTGCCAGCAGCACCGCCGGAAGCACGAGTAGAGATACGCAGTATTTT; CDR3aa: CASSTAGSTSRDTQYF
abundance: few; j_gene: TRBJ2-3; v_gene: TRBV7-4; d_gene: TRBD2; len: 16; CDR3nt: TGTGCCAGCAGCTTAGGTGCTAGCGGCTCCACAGATACGCAGTATTTT; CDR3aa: CASSLGASGSTDTQYF
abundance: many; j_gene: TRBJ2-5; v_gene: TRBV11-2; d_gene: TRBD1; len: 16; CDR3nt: TGTGCCAGCAGCCCCGGGGACAGCCCGTACCAAGAGACCCAGTACTTC; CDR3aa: CASSPGDSPYQETQYF
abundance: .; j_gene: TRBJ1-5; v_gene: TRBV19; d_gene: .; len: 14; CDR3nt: TGTGCCGGAGGGCAATCAAGAGACAATCAGCCCCAGCATTTT; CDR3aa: CAGGQSRDNQPQHF
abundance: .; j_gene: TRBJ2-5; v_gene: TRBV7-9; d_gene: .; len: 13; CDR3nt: TGTGCCAGCAGCTTAGGAGTCAAGGAGACCCAGTACTTC; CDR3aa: CASSLGVKETQYF
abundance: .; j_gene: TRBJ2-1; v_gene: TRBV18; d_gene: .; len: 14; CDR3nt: TGTGCCAGCTCAGAGGCGAGCTCCTACAATGAGCAGTTCTTC; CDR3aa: CASSEASSYNEQFF
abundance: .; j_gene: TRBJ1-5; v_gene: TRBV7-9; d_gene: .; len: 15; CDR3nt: TGTGCCAGCAGCTTTGACCCAGGGAGGAATCAGCCCCAGCATTTT; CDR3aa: CASSFDPGRNQPQHF
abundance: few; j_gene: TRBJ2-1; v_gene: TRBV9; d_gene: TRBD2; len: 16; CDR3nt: TGTGCCAGCAGCGTAGATTCGGGAGGGCCGACTGGTGAGCAGTTCTTC; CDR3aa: CASSVDSGGPTGEQFF
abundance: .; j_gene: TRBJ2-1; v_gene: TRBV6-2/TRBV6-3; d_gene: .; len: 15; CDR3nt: TGTGCCAGCATGCTCGGAAGCGGGTCATACAATGAGCAGTTCTTC; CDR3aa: CASMLGSGSYNEQFF
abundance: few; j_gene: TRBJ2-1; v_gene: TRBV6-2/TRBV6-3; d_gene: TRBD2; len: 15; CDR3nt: TGTGCCAGCAGCCCTAGTCTAGCGGGGGGGAATGAGCAGTTCTTC; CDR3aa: CASSPSLAGGNEQFF
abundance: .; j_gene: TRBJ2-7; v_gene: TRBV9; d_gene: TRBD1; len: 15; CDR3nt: TGTGCCAGCAGCGTAGGACAGGGGGCGGCCTACGAGCAGTACTTC; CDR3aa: CASSVGQGAAYEQYF